The clone carrying this T cell receptor (beta chain) occurred many times. Its antigen is still unknown. The study tagged each TCR cDNA molecule with a unique molecular identifier. TCRdb analysed the 5' RACE reads with MiXCR anew, one entry per CDR3 protein. The data show some 8,600 distinct CDR3 sequences, 4% to 5% seen once. CDR3 length: 13 residues. With 4 bases clipped from V and 3 bases from J, the junction kept 4 bases outside the gene matches. Germline V CDR1 and CDR2: SGHDT, YYEEEE. Time point of the sample: sample taken at primary tumor resection. The sample belongs to a study of spatial heterogeneity in lung cancer. Looking at the study overall: Raw reads contained each unique TCR and UMI combination more than ten times on average.

Findings and limits, study-wide: TCRs found ubiquitously expanded in tumor appeared in blood more at resection than at follow-up.

The genes are TRBV5-6 and TRBJ2-7, with 7 nucleotides matching TRBD1. The origin of this receptor is a male donor with early-stage non-small cell lung cancer. This specimen was PBMCs, taken at surgery. The chain's CDR3 is CASSHRGHYEQYV. In DNA, the CDR3 is TGTGCCAGCAGCCATAGGGGGCACTACGAGCAGTACGTC.